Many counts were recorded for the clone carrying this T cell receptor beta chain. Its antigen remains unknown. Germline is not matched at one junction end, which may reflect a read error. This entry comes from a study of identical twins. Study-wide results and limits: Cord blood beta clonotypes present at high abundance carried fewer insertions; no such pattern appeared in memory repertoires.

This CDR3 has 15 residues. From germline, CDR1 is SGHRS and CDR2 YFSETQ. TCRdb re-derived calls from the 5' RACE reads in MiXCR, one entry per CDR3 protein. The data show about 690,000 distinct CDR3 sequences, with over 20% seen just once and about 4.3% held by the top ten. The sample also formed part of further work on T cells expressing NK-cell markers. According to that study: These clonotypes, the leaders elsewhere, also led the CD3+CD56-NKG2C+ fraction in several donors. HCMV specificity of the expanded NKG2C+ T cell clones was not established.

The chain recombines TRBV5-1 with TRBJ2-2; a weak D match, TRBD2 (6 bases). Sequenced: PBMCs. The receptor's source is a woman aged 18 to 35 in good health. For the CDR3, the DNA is TGTGCCAGCAGCCTGGCGGGGACGAACACCGGGGAGCTGTTTTTT. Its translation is CASSLAGTNTGELFF.